These 19 T cell receptor beta chains were all obtained from the same sample, sequenced in a study of T cells in Graves' hyperthyroidism and ophthalmopathy. It was RNA transcripts that yielded the amplified TCR beta CDR3 regions. The TCR CDR3 first-round RT-PCR relied on the HTBI primer set. MiXCR, run by TCRdb on the multiplex PCR reads, gives a single entry per CDR3 protein. Among fewer than 250,000 distinct CDR3 sequences listed, approximately 16% were seen once. Material: blood. Receptors were obtained from a woman aged 18 to 35 with Graves' ophthalmopathy.

This clonotype was seen ten or more times. This chain links TRBV4-1 with TRBJ1-2, with a possible D match to TRBD1 (5 bases). From germline, CDR1 is MGHRA and CDR2 YSYEKL. V lost 1 base and J 2 bases, leaving 5 bases between the germline ends. The CDR3 runs 13 residues. The CDR3 DNA sequence: TGCGCCAGCAGCCAAGCAGGGAACTATGGCTACACCTTC. Translated: CASSQAGNYGYTF.

This clonotype was counted many times. V is TRBV5-6 and J is TRBJ1-1; possible D gene TRBD1, 6 bases. Germline V lookup: CDR1 SGHDT, CDR2 YYEEEE. The CDR3 has 15 residues. V lost 0 bases and J 5 bases, leaving 14 bases between the germline ends. CDR3 amino acids: CASSLASGGRTEAFF. The CDR3 nucleotides read TGTGCCAGCAGCTTGGCCTCGGGGGGCCGAACTGAAGCTTTCTTT.

This clonotype has ten or more counts. The V and J genes are TRBV18 and TRBJ1-6; 7 nucleotides align to TRBD1. With 4 bases clipped from V and 7 bases from J, the junction kept 10 bases outside the gene matches. The germline CDR1 and CDR2 sequences are KGHSH and LQKENI. The CDR3 runs to 16 residues. Written as DNA, the CDR3 is TGTGCCAGCTCACGAGATCGGACAGGCCTGAATTCACCCCTCCACTTT. It translates to CASSRDRTGLNSPLHF.

In this sample, this clonotype turned up many times. This chain connects TRBV11-3 to TRBJ2-7; possibly TRBD2 for D (6 bases). Germline lookup yields CDR1 SGHNT and CDR2 YENEEA. The CDR3 runs 13 residues. Trimming left V 0 bases short and J 4 bases short, with 7 bases between. CDR3 region: CASSLEEGYEQYF. The CDR3 nucleotides read TGTGCCAGCAGCTTAGAGGAGGGATACGAGCAGTACTTC.

The rearrangement uses TRBV2 and TRBJ2-1; a weak D match, TRBD2 (6 bases). The V gene's germline CDR1 is SNHLY and CDR2 FYNNEI. CDR3 length: 15 residues. Trimming took 7 bases from V and 0 from J, leaving 13 bases between them. The DNA of the CDR3 is TGTGCCAGCATGGAGGACGGGAGCTCCTACAATGAGCAGTTCTTC. Translation: CASMEDGSSYNEQFF.

Many counts were recorded for this clonotype. The CDR3 nucleotides read TGTGCCAGCAGCTCCCAAACAGCCATGAGCACAGATACGCAGTATTTT. This gives the protein CASSSQTAMSTDTQYF. The chain has TRBV7-3 and TRBJ2-3; no clear D gene. CDR1 and CDR2 (germline): SGHTA, FQGTGA. With 4 bases removed from V and 0 bases from J, the gap between germline ends came to 14 bases. This CDR3 region has 16 residues.

This clonotype showed up many times. This rearrangement joins TRBV18 to TRBJ1-5; D gene ambiguous. V shed 6 bases and J shed 0 bases, with 6 bases lying between them. Germline CDR1 and CDR2: KGHSH and LQKENI. This CDR3 is built from 13 residues. The CDR3 DNA follows: TGTGCCAGCTCCATCGATAGCAATCAGCCCCAGCATTTT. Encoded protein: CASSIDSNQPQHF.

This clonotype was counted many times. V usage is TRBV7-9 and J usage is TRBJ2-7; 9 bases are a match to TRBD2. Trimming removed 5 bases from V and 5 bases from J; junction bases left unmatched: 7. Germline CDR1 SEHNR, CDR2 FQNEAQ (reference sequence). The CDR3 consists of 14 residues. The CDR3 reads CASSPLAGYHEQYF. The DNA of the CDR3 is TGTGCCAGCAGCCCTCTAGCGGGGTACCACGAGCAGTACTTC.

Regarding this clonotype: This may come from a read error, since a much larger clone is one base off. Likely a read error: the CDR3 ends without its conserved phenylalanine or tryptophan. The V gene is TRBV7-9, the J gene TRBJ2-7; the D is unclear. The CDR3 has 12 residues. Trimming took off 6 bases at V and 1 base at J, with 7 bases between the two ends. CDR1 SEHNR and CDR2 FQNEAQ come from the germline V gene (reference sequence). CDR3 nucleotide sequence: TGTGCCAGCAGTAAGCCGTCCTACGAGCAGTACCTC. Translating it yields CASSKPSYEQYL.

This clonotype was found many times. The chain joins TRBV4-1 to TRBJ1-5; TRBD1 might be the D (5 bases). The CDR3 is made up of 16 amino acids. CDR1 MGHRA and CDR2 YSYEKL come from the germline V gene. The V and J ends lost 2 bases and 3 bases respectively, with 14 bases between them. CDR3 protein: CASSQWGPSPNQPQHF. CDR3 DNA sequence: TGCGCCAGCAGCCAATGGGGCCCATCACCCAATCAGCCCCAGCATTTT.

This clonotype was seen at least ten times. The rearrangement uses TRBV7-2 and TRBJ2-1; no reliable D call. The V and J ends lost 5 bases and 8 bases respectively, with 13 bases between them. There are 13 residues in the CDR3. The germline gives CDR1 SGHTA, CDR2 FQGNSA. CDR3 residues: CASSLRLPHEQFF. CDR3 DNA: TGTGCCAGCAGCCTCCGACTCCCCCATGAGCAGTTCTTC.

In this sample, this clonotype turned up many times. The chain is built from TRBV20-1 and TRBJ1-5; a possible D gene is TRBD1 (6 bases). Per the germline V gene, CDR1 is DFQATT and CDR2 is SNEGSKA (reference sequence). The CDR3 covers 15 residues. Trimming cost V 6 bases and J 0 bases, with 15 bases left between them. CDR3 in DNA: TGCAGTGCGAGAACAGGGCGTTATAGCAATCAGCCCCAGCATTTT. Translating gives CSARTGRYSNQPQHF.

J is TRBJ2-7 and V is TRBV28, with D perhaps matching TRBD1 (6 bases). This CDR3 is 15 amino acids long. Looked up from germline, CDR1 is MDHEN and CDR2 is SYDVKM. V shed 4 bases and J shed 3 bases, with 16 bases lying between them. CDR3 coding DNA: TGTGCCAGCAGTTCTCTCGGGACAAGGGACTACGAGCAGTACTTC. As protein: CASSSLGTRDYEQYF.

This clonotype has a count of ten or more. This chain uses TRBV10-3 with TRBJ2-7; the match to TRBD2 covers 12 bases. This CDR3 region has 13 residues. V gave up 9 bases and J gave up 2 bases; unmatched junction bases: 2. Germline V gives CDR1 ENHRY, CDR2 SYGVKD. The CDR3 DNA reads as TGTGCCATACGACTAGCGGGAGCCTACGAGCAGTACTTC. Translation gives CAIRLAGAYEQYF.

In its sample, this clonotype was seen many times. The CDR3 protein is CASSYTRGRDGYTF. CDR3 in DNA: TGTGCCAGCAGTTATACCAGGGGGCGAGATGGCTACACCTTC. The rearrangement joins TRBV6-7 to TRBJ1-2; the match to TRBD1 covers 8 bases. TRBV6-7 is treated as an ORF (open reading frame) with a function not yet certain. CDR3 length: 14 residues. With V trimmed by 3 bases and J by 6 bases, 6 bases remained unmatched.

This clonotype was counted at least ten times. The gene calls are TRBV6-1 and TRBJ1-5; maybe TRBD1 (6 bases). Germline assignment: CDR1 MNHNS and CDR2 SASEGT. The CDR3 runs to 16 residues. Trimming took off 6 bases at V and 0 bases at J, with 15 bases between the two ends. CDR3 sequence: CASRRGGAGSNQPQHF. CDR3 bases: TGTGCCAGCAGAAGGGGGGGGGCTGGTAGCAATCAGCCCCAGCATTTT.

This clonotype was seen at least ten times. The chain links TRBV15 to TRBJ2-6, with D maybe TRBD1 (6 bases). The CDR3 sequence is 16 residues long. In germline, CDR1 is LNHNV, CDR2 YYDKDF (reference sequence). Trimming took 5 bases from V and 4 from J, leaving 15 bases between them. The CDR3 is CATSSTPGEGANVLTF. CDR3 nucleotide sequence: TGTGCCACCAGCTCAACCCCAGGGGAAGGGGCCAACGTCCTGACTTTC.

This chain joins TRBV15 and TRBJ2-5; 13 bases match TRBD2. With 5 bases clipped from V and 5 bases from J, the junction kept 11 bases outside the gene matches. The germline gives CDR1 LNHNV, CDR2 YYDKDF (reference sequence). CDR3 length: 17 amino acids. The CDR3 spells CATSAVGLAGAGETQYF. The DNA of the CDR3 is TGTGCCACCAGCGCCGTTGGACTAGCGGGGGCCGGGGAGACCCAGTACTTC.

The chain couples TRBV9 to TRBJ1-2; 8 bases match TRBD1. CDR1 SGDLS and CDR2 YYNGEE come from the germline V gene. The length of the CDR3 is 15 residues. The junction had 13 bases not matched to a gene; V was cut back by 4 bases and J by 8 bases. Written as DNA, the CDR3 is TGTGCCAGCAGCCCATACCACGGACAGGGCGGGGGCTACACCTTC. Amino acid sequence: CASSPYHGQGGGYTF.